A single sample is the source of the 10 T cell receptor beta chains below, sequenced in a study of blood T cell repertoires in COVID-19 (dated by TCRdb to 2018 to 2020). Library method: the immunoSEQ multiplex PCR assay. TCRdb took this table from immuneACCESS and kept in-frame rearrangements with V and J called. Such tables lack part of the clones; where checked against another copy, unresolved V genes explain under half of the gap, and the rest is unexplained. The table for this sample lists approximately 70,000 clones; about nine tenths of them were counted only once. 2.5% to 3% of the sample is taken by the ten largest. Sequencing was performed on peripheral blood. All receptors derive from a man aged 45-65 years with COVID-19, enrolled during active disease.

The gene calls are TRBV27 and TRBJ1-1; 12 bases are a match to TRBD1. Trimming cost V 2 bases and J 4 bases; bases outside gene matches: 5. The CDR3 covers 16 residues. CDR1 is MNHEY and CDR2 is SMNVEV in the germline V gene (reference sequence). The DNA of the CDR3 is TGTGCCAGCAGTTTAAGGGGACAGGGGGCGGGCACTGAAGCTTTCTTT. It encodes CASSLRGQGAGTEAFF.

The gene calls are TRBV7-2 and TRBJ2-7; D may be TRBD1 (6 bases). V lost 2 bases to trimming and J lost 4 bases, with 12 bases between them. This CDR3 spans 14 amino acids. Germline assignment: CDR1 SGHTA and CDR2 FQGNSA. The CDR3 sequence: CASSLTHGQYEQYF. The CDR3 DNA reads as TGTGCCAGCAGCTTAACCCACGGACAGTACGAGCAGTACTTC.

This chain uses TRBV27 with TRBJ1-6; 9 nucleotides align to TRBD1. This CDR3 comprises 16 residues. The V segment lost 4 bases and the J segment 10 bases; nucleotides outside the gene matches: 11. Germline CDR1 reads MNHEY; CDR2 reads SMNVEV (reference sequence). CDR3 bases: TGTGCCAGCAGTTCGGACAGGGGAATTGGAAGGTCACCCCTCCACTTT. Protein product: CASSSDRGIGRSPLHF.

The chain joins TRBV13 to TRBJ1-5, with D perhaps TRBD1 (5 bases). V lost 5 bases and J 7 bases, leaving 12 bases between the germline ends. The CDR3 runs to 13 residues. CDR1 and CDR2 (germline): PRHDT, FYEKMQ (reference sequence). CDR3 in DNA: TGTGCCAGCAGCGGGGGTCGGGGGCAGCCCCAGCATTTT. Its translation: CASSGGRGQPQHF.

The chain links TRBV7-9 to TRBJ2-7, with D hard to call. The germline gives CDR1 SEHNR, CDR2 FQNEAQ (reference sequence). V was trimmed by 5 bases and J by 3 bases, leaving 11 bases between them. The CDR3 runs to 13 residues. CDR3 sequence: CASSPEVSYEQYV. The CDR3, as DNA: TGTGCCAGCAGCCCCGAGGTGAGCTACGAGCAGTACGTC.

The chain carries TRBV29-1 and TRBJ2-7, with TRBD1 as a possible D gene (6 bases). This CDR3 contains 11 residues. Germline CDR1 SQVTM, CDR2 ANQGSEA. Deletions cut 7 bases from V and 4 bases from J, with 11 bases between. The CDR3 DNA reads as TGCAGCGGGGGACACCAGTACGAGCAGTACTTC. It encodes CSGGHQYEQYF.

The V and J genes are TRBV6-5 and TRBJ1-4, with 9 bases identical to TRBD1. The CDR3 sequence is 16 residues long. In germline, CDR1 is MNHEY, CDR2 SVGAGI. With V trimmed by 2 bases and J by 1 base, 2 bases remained unmatched. In nucleotides, the CDR3 is TGTGCCAGCAGTTACGGGGGACAGGGAACTAATGAAAAACTGTTTTTT. Translated: CASSYGGQGTNEKLFF.

V is TRBV7-8 and J is TRBJ2-1; D might be TRBD2 (6 bases). V lost 0 bases and J 4 bases, leaving 10 bases between the germline ends. This CDR3 has 15 residues. From germline, CDR1 is SGHVS and CDR2 FQNEAQ. The CDR3 spells CASSLAGGTYNEQFF. The CDR3 bases are TGTGCCAGCAGCTTAGCTGGCGGGACGTACAATGAGCAGTTCTTC.

This rearrangement joins TRBV10-3 to TRBJ1-5, with TRBD1 matching over 8 bases. The germline gives CDR1 ENHRY, CDR2 SYGVKD. This CDR3 is built from 16 residues. Trimming cost V 3 bases and J 0 bases; bases outside gene matches: 4. The CDR3 protein is CAISDQGANSNQPQHF. In DNA, the CDR3 is TGTGCCATCAGTGATCAGGGGGCGAATAGCAATCAGCCCCAGCATTTT.

The V and J genes are TRBV7-2 and TRBJ2-7, with D tentatively TRBD1 (5 bases). Trimming pared 0 bases from V and 1 base from J, leaving 13 bases between. The CDR3 runs 16 residues. Germline V gene sequence: CDR1 SGHTA, CDR2 FQGNSA. DNA for the CDR3: TGTGCCAGCAGCTTAGCTGGGGCAGGCCTTTCCTACGAGCAGTACTTC. Its translation is CASSLAGAGLSYEQYF.